This TCR beta chain was observed in a study of T cell responses to AZD1222 COVID-19 vaccine. Whole-study findings and limits: Compared with day 0, the breadth and depth of the Spike-specific TCR repertoire rose significantly after two doses of AZD1222.

Turning to this clone: Its target is unknown.

Some clones are missing from TCRdb's copy, which holds only in-frame ones; the method was immunoSEQ multiplex PCR. The sample lists about 110,000 clones, roughly 84% occurring once. The germline V and J ends were trimmed by 2 bases and 5 bases, with 9 bases remaining between them. Germline values: CDR1 MNHEY, CDR2 SVGEGT. The CDR3 covers 14 residues. The starting material was peripheral blood, obtained on day 0 of AZD1222 vaccination. The TCR was taken from an adult in good health. The chain joins TRBV6-2 or TRBV6-3 to TRBJ1-4; no clear D gene. The CDR3 spells CASSYASENEKLFF. The CDR3 DNA sequence: TGTGCCAGCAGTTACGCCAGCGAGAATGAAAAACTGTTTTTT.